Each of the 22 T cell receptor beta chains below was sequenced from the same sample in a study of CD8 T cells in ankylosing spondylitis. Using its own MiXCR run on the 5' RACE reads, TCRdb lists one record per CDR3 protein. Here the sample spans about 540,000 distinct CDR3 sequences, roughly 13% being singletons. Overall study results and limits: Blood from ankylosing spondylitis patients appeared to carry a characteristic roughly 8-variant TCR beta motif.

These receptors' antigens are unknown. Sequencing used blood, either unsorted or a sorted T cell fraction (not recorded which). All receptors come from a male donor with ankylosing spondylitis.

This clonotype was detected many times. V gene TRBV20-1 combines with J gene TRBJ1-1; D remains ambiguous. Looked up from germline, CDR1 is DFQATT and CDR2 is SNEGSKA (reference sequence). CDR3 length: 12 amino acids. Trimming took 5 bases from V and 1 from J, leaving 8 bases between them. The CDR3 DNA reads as TGCAGTGCTGCACCAAGGAACACTGAAGCTTTCTTT. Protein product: CSAAPRNTEAFF.

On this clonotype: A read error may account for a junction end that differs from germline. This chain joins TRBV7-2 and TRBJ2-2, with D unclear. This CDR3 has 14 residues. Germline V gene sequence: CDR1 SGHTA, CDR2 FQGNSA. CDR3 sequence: CASSLGTNAGELFF. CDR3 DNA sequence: TGTGCCAGCAGCTTAGGGACGAACGCCGGGGAGCTGTTTTTT.

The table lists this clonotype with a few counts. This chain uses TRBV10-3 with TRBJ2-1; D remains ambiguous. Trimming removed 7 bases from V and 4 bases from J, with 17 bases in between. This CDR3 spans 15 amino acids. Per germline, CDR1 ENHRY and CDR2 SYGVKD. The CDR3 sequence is CAIKDPRGPYNEQFF. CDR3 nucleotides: TGTGCCATCAAAGACCCCAGAGGACCGTACAATGAGCAGTTCTTC.

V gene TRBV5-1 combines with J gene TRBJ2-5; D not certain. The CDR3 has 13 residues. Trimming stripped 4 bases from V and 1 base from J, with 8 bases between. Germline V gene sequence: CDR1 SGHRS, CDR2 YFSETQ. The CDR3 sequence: CASSVTVQETQYF. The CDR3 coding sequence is TGCGCCAGCAGCGTGACGGTCCAAGAGACCCAGTACTTC.

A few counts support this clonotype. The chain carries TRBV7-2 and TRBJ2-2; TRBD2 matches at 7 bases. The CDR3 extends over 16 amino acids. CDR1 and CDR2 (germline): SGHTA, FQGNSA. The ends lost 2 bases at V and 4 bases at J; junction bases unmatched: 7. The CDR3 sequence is CASSLWEGSGTGELFF. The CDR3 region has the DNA TGTGCCAGCAGCTTATGGGAGGGCTCGGGCACCGGGGAGCTGTTTTTT. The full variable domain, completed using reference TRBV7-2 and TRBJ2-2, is GAGVSQSPSNKVTEKGKDVELRCDPISGHTALYWYRQSLGQGLEFLIYFQGNSAPDKSGLPSDRFSAERTGGSVSTLTIQRTQQEDSAVYLCASSLWEGSGTGELFFGEGSRLTVL.

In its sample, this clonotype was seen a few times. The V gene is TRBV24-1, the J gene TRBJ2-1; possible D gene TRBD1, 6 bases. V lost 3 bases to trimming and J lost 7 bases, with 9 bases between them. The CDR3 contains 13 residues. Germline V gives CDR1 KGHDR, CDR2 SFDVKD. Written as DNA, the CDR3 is TGTGCCACCAGTGATCCTACAGGGAATGAGCAGTTCTTC. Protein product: CATSDPTGNEQFF.

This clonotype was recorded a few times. The CDR3 spells CASSVDRDGYGYTF. The CDR3, as DNA: TGTGCCAGCAGCGTGGACAGGGATGGCTATGGCTACACCTTC. The chain links TRBV11-2 to TRBJ1-2; TRBD1 matches at 8 bases. This CDR3 comprises 14 residues. The junction had 6 bases not matched to a gene; V was cut back by 5 bases and J by 4 bases. Germline values: CDR1 SGHAT, CDR2 FQNNGV.

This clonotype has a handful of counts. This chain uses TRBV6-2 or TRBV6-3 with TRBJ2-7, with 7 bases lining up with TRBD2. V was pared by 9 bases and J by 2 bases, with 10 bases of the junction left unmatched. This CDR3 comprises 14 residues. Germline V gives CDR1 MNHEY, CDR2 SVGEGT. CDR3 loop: CASSRAGITYEQYV. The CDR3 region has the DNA TGTGCCAGTAGTCGAGCGGGAATCACCTACGAGCAGTACGTC.

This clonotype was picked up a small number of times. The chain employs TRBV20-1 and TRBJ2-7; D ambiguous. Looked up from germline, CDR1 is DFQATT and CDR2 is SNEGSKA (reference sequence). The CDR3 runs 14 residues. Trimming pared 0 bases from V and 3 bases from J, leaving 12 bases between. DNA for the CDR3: TGCAGTGCTAGAGATGGTCAGAGTTTCTACGAGCAGTACTTC. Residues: CSARDGQSFYEQYF.

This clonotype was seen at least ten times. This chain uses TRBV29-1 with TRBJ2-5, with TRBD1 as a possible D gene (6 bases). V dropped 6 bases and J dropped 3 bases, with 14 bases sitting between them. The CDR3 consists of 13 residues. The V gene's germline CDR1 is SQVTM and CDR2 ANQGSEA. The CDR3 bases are TGCAGCGTCCGTTCAGGGGTGAAAGAGACCCAGTACTTC. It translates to CSVRSGVKETQYF.

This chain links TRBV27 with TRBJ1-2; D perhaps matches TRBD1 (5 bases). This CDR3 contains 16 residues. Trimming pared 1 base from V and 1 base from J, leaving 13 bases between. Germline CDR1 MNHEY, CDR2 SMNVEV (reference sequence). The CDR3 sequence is CASSLWAGRDNYGYTF. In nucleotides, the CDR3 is TGTGCCAGCAGTTTATGGGCGGGCAGGGATAACTATGGCTACACCTTC.

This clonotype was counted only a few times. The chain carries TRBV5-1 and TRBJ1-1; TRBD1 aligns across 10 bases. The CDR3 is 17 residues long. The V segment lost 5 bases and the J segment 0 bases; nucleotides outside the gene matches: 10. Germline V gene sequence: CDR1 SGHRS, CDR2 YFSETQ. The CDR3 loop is CASRMEGTGVMNTEAFF. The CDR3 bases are TGCGCCAGCAGGATGGAGGGGACAGGGGTCATGAACACTGAAGCTTTCTTT.

CDR3 nucleotide sequence: TGTGCCACCCAAGGGCGAAGCACAGATACGCAGTATTTT. Its protein is CATQGRSTDTQYF. The chain carries TRBV7-9 and TRBJ2-3, with unresolved D. V lost 10 bases and J lost 0, with 11 bases in between. CDR3 length: 13 residues. The germline gives CDR1 SEHNR, CDR2 FQNEAQ (reference sequence).

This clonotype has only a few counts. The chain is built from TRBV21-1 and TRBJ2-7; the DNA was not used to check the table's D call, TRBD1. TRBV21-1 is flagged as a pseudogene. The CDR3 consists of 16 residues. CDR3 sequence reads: CASSNDQGTTTHEQYV. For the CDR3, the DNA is TGTGCCAGCAGCAACGATCAGGGAACGACCACGCACGAGCAGTACGTC.

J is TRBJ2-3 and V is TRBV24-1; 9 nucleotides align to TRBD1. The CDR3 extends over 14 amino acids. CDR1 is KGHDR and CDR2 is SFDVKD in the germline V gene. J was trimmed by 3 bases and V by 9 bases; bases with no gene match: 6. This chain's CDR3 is CATAGTGTTDTQYF. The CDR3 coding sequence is TGTGCCACCGCCGGGACAGGGACAACAGATACGCAGTATTTT.

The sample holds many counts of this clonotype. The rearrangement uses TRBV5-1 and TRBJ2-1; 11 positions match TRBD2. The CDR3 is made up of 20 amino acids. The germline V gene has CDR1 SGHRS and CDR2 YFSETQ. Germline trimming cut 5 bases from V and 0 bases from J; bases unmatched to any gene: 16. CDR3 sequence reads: CASSSPGLAVTISSYNEQFF. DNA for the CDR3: TGCGCCAGCAGTTCCCCGGGACTAGCGGTAACTATTAGCTCCTACAATGAGCAGTTCTTC.

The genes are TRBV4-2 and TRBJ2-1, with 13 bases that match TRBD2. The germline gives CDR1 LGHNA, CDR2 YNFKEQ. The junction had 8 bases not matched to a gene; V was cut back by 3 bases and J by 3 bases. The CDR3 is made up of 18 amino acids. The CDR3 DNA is TGTGCCAGCAGCCAGCGCGCCGGGACTAGCGGGAACTACAATGAGCAGTTCTTC. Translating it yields CASSQRAGTSGNYNEQFF.

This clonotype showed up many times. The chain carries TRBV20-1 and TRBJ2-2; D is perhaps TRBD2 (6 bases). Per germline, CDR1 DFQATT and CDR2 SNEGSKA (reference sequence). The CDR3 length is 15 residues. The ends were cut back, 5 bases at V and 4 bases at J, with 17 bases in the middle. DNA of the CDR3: TGCAGTGCTGGATCCGCGGGGTTCGGCACCGGGGAGCTGTTTTTT. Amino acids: CSAGSAGFGTGELFF.

CDR3 DNA: TGTGCCAGCAGCTTAGTCAGGGTCTCGCAGTTCTTC. Protein sequence: CASSLVRVSQFF. This rearrangement joins TRBV11-2 to TRBJ2-1, with a weak D call TRBD1 (5 bases). CDR3 size: 12 residues. V was cut by 1 base and J by 12 bases, with 10 bases left in between. Germline loops: CDR1 SGHAT, CDR2 FQNNGV.

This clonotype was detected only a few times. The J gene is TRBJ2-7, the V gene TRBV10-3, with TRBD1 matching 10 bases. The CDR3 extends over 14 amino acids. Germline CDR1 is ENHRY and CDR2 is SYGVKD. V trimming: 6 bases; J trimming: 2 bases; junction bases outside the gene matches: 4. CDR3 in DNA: TGTGCCATCAGGGCCGGGACAGGGGCCTACGAGCAGTACTTC. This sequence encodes CAIRAGTGAYEQYF.

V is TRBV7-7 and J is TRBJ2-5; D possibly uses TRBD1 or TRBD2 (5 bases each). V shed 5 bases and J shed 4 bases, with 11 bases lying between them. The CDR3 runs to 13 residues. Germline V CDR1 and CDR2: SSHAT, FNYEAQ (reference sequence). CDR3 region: CASSAERGETQYF. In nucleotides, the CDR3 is TGTGCCAGCAGCGCCGAGAGGGGAGAGACCCAGTACTTC.

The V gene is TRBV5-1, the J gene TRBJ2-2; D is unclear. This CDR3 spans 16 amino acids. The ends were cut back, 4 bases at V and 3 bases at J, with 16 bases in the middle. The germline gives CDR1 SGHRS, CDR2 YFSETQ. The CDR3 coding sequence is TGCGCCAGCAGCCCACTCGGAGCCCACGACACCGGGGAGCTGTTTTTT. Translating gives CASSPLGAHDTGELFF.